This is a list of T cell receptor beta chains from one sample in a study of metastatic and nonmetastatic thyroid tumors. TCRdb used MiXCR to call clones anew from the PCR reads. The repertoire holds roughly 70,000 clones, with less than 20% as singletons. The sequenced sample consisted of blood. The receptors were gathered from a female donor with papillary thyroid cancer or a benign thyroid nodule (not recorded which). Some clones in this sample may be carry-over from other donors' samples. The CDR3 runs from the conserved cysteine through the conserved F or W.

v_call: TRBV3-1
j_call: TRBJ2-2
cdr3_aa: CASSQDQGGTGELFF

v_call: TRBV5-6
j_call: TRBJ2-7
cdr3_aa: CASSSSLAGAVQYF

v_call: TRBV9
j_call: TRBJ2-1
cdr3_aa: CASSVGSGNEQFF

v_call: TRBV9
j_call: TRBJ1-1
cdr3_aa: CASSVSDMNTEAFF

v_call: TRBV18
j_call: TRBJ1-1
cdr3_aa: CASSPTGEMNTEAFF

v_call: TRBV12-3/TRBV12-4
j_call: TRBJ2-1
cdr3_aa: CASSFRSSYNEQFF

v_call: TRBV7-3
j_call: TRBJ1-1
cdr3_aa: CASSPRYTEAFF

v_call: TRBV28
j_call: TRBJ2-3
cdr3_aa: CASRSSGGTDTQYF

v_call: TRBV6-6
j_call: TRBJ2-3
cdr3_aa: CASSYKPEGAVDTQYF

v_call: TRBV5-1
j_call: TRBJ2-5
cdr3_aa: CASSWGGERKYQETQYF

v_call: TRBV6-4
j_call: TRBJ2-1
cdr3_aa: CASSDSGDRGEYNEQFF

v_call: TRBV20-1
j_call: TRBJ2-5
cdr3_aa: CSARGRVASGRGGKETQYF

v_call: TRBV30
j_call: TRBJ2-4
cdr3_aa: CAWSGGIDRSPSAKNIQYF

v_call: TRBV6-4
j_call: TRBJ2-3
cdr3_aa: CASSGLAGGPDTQYF